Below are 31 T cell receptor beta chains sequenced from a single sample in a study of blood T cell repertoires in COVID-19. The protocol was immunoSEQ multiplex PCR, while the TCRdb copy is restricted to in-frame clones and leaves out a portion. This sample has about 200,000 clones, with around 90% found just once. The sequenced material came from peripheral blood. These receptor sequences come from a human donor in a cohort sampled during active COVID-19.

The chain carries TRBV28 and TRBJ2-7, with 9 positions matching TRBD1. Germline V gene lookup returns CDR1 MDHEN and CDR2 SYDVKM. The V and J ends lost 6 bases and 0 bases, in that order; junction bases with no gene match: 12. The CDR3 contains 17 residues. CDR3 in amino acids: CASRSPRTGASSYEQYF. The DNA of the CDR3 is TGTGCCAGCAGGAGTCCTAGGACAGGGGCGTCCTCCTACGAGCAGTACTTC.

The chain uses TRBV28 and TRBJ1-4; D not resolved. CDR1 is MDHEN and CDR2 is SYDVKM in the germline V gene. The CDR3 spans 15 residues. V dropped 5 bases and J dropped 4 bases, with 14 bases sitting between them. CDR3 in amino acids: CASSGAGHYNEKLFF. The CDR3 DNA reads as TGTGCCAGCAGTGGAGCGGGCCATTATAATGAAAAACTGTTTTTT.

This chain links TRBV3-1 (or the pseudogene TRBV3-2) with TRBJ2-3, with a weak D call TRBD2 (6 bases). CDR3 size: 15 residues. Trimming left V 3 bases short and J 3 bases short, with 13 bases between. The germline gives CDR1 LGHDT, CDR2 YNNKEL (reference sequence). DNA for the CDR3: TGTGCCAGCAGCCAGCGGGACGGGAAAACAGATACGCAGTATTTT. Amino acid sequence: CASSQRDGKTDTQYF.

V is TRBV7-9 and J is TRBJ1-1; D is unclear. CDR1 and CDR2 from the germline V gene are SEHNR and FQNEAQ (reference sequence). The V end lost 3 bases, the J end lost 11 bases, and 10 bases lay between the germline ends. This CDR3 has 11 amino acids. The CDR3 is CASSFGLEAFF. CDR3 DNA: TGTGCCAGCAGCTTCGGACTGGAGGCTTTCTTT.

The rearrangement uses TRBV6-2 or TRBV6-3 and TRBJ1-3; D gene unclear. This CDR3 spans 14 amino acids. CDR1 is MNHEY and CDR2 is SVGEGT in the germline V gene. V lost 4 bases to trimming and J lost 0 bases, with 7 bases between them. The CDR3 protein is CASSSRSSGNTIYF. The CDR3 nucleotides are TGTGCCAGCAGTTCCCGGTCCTCTGGAAACACCATATATTTT.

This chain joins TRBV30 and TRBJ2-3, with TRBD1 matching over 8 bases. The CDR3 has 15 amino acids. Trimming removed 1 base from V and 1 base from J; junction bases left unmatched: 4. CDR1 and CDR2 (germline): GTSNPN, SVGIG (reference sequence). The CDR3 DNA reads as TGTGCCTGGAGTGCGGACAGGGTAGGCACAGATACGCAGTATTTT. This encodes CAWSADRVGTDTQYF.

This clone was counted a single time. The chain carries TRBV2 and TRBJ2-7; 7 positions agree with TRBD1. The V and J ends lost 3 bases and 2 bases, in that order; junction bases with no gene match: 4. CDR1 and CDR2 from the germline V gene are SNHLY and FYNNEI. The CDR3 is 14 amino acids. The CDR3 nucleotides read TGTGCCAGCAGTGACATAGACAGGGCCTACGAGCAGTACTTC. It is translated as CASSDIDRAYEQYF.

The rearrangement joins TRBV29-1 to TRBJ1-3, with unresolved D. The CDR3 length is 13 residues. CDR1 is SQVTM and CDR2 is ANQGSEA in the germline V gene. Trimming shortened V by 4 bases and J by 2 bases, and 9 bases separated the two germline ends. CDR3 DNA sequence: TGCAGCGTTGGGGAGGGAACTGGAAACACCATATATTTT. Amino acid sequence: CSVGEGTGNTIYF. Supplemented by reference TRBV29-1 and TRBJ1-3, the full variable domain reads SAVISQKPSRDICQRGTSLTIQCQVDSQVTMMFWYRQQPGQSLTLIATANQGSEATYESGFVIDKFPISRPNLTFSTLTVSNMSPEDSSIYLCSVGEGTGNTIYFGEGSWLTVV.

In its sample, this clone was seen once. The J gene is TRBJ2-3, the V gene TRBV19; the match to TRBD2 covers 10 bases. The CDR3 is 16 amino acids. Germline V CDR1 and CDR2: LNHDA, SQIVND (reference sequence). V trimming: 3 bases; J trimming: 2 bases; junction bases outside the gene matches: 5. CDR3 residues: CASSIYGLADTDTQYF. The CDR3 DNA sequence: TGTGCCAGTAGTATCTACGGACTAGCGGACACAGATACGCAGTATTTT. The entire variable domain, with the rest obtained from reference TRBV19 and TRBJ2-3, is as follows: DGGITQSPKYLFRKEGQNVTLSCEQNLNHDAMYWYRQDPGQGLRLIYYSQIVNDFQKGDIAEGYSVSREKKESFPLTVTSAQKNPTAFYLCASSIYGLADTDTQYFGPGTRLTVL.

The CDR3 DNA reads TGTGCCAGCAGTTACCCCCTCAGCGGGGGGAACTTCTACGAGCAGTACTTC. This codes for CASSYPLSGGNFYEQYF. The chain joins TRBV6-2 or TRBV6-3 to TRBJ2-7, with 9 positions matching TRBD2. CDR3 length: 17 residues. V shed 2 bases and J 3 bases; nucleotides not matched to a gene: 11. Germline CDR1 is MNHEY and CDR2 is SVGEGT.

The CDR3 DNA is TGTGCCAGCAGTCTTGACAAAGCTAGCAATCAGCCCCAGCATTTT. It is translated as CASSLDKASNQPQHF. This chain joins TRBV7-2 and TRBJ1-5; D remains unclear. The CDR3 consists of 15 residues. Trimming shortened V by 6 bases and J by 0 bases, and 12 bases separated the two germline ends. CDR1 and CDR2 from the germline V gene are SGHTA and FQGNSA.

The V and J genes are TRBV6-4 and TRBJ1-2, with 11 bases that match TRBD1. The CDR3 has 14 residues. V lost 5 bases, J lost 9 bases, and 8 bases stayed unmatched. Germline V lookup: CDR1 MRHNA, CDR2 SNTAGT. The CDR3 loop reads CASSPDRGQNSYTF. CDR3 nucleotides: TGTGCCAGCAGTCCGGACAGGGGGCAAAATAGCTACACCTTC.

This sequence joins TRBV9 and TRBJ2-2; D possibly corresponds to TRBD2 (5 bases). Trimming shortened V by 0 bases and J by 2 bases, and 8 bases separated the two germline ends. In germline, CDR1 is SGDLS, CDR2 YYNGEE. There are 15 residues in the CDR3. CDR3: CASSVVGENTGELFF. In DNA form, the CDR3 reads TGTGCCAGCAGCGTAGTCGGGGAAAACACCGGGGAGCTGTTTTTT.

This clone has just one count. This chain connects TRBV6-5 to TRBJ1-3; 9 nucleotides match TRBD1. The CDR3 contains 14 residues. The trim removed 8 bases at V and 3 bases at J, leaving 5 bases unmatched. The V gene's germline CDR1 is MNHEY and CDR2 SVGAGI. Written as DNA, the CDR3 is TGTGCCAGCGGGGGACAGGGCTATGGAAACACCATATATTTT. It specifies CASGGQGYGNTIYF.

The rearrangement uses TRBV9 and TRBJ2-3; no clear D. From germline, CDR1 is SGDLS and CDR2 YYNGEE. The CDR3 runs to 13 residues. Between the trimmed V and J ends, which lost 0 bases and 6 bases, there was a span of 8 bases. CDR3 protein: CASSVGGLDTQYF. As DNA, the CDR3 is TGTGCCAGCAGCGTAGGTGGGCTTGATACGCAGTATTTT.

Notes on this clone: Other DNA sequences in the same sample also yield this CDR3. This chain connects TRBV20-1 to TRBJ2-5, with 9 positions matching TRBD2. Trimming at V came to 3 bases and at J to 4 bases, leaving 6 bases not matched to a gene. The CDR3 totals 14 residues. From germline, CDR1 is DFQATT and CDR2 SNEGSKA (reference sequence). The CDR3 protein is CSASKAGGPETQYF. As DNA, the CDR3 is TGCAGTGCTAGTAAGGCGGGAGGGCCAGAGACCCAGTACTTC.

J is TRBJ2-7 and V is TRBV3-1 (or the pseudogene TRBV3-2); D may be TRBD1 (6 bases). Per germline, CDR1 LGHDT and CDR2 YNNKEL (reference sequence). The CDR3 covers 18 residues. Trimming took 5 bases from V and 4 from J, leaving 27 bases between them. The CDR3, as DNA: TGTGCCAGCAGCAAGGGTACAGGGTGGAAGGATTGTATGTACGAGCAGTACTTC. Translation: CASSKGTGWKDCMYEQYF.

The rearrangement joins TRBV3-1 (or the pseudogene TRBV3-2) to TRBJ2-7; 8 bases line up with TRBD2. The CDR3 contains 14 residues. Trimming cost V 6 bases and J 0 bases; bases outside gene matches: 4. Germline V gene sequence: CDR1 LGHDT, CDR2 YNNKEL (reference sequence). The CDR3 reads CASSGTRGSYEQYF. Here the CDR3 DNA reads TGTGCCAGCAGTGGGACTAGGGGCTCCTACGAGCAGTACTTC.

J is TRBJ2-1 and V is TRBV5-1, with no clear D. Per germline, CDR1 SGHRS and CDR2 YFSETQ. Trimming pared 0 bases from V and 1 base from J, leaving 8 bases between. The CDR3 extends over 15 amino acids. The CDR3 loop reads CASSLEQLSYNEQFF. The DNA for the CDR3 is TGCGCCAGCAGCTTGGAACAGCTATCCTACAATGAGCAGTTCTTC.

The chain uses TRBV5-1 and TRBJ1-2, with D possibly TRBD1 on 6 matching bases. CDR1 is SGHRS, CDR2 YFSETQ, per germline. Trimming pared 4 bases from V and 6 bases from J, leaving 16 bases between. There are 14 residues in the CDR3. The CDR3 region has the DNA TGCGCCAGCAGCACGTCGGGGGGCGCAAATGGCTACACCTTC. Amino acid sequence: CASSTSGGANGYTF. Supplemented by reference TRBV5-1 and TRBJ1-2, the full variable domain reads KAGVTQTPRYLIKTRGQQVTLSCSPISGHRSVSWYQQTPGQGLQFLFEYFSETQRNKGNFPGRFSGRQFSNSRSEMNVSTLELGDSALYLCASSTSGGANGYTFGSGTRLTVV.

The CDR3 loop is CATSDATLAGGAGTQYF. DNA for the CDR3: TGTGCCACCAGTGATGCGACACTAGCGGGGGGAGCAGGTACGCAGTATTTT. The rearrangement uses TRBV24-1 and TRBJ2-3, with 12 bases lining up with TRBD2. This CDR3 comprises 17 residues. Trimming cost V 3 bases and J 8 bases; bases outside gene matches: 11. CDR1 is KGHDR, CDR2 SFDVKD, per germline.

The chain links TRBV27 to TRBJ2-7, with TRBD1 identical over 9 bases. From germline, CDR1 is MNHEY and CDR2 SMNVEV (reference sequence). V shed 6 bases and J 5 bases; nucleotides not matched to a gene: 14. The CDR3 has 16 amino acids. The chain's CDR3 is CASSPTTRTGEHEQYF. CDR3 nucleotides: TGTGCCAGCAGCCCTACTACCAGGACAGGGGAGCACGAGCAGTACTTC.

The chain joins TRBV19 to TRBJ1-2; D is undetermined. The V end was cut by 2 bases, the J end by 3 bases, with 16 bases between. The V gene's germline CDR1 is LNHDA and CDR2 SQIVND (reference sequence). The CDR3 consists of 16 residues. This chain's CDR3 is CASSIRASRGDYGYTF. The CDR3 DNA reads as TGTGCCAGTAGTATACGGGCGTCGCGCGGGGACTATGGCTACACCTTC.

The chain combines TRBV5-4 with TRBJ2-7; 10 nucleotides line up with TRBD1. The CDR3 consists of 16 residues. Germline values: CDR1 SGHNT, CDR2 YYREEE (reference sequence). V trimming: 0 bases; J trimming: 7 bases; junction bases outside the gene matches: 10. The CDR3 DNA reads TGTGCCAGCAGCTTGGCCGGGACAGGGGTCGCGTGGGAGCAGTACTTC. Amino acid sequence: CASSLAGTGVAWEQYF.

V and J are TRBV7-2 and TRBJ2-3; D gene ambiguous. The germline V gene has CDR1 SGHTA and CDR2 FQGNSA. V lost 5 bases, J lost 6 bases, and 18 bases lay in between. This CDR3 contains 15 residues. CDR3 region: CASSLRLRQRDTQYF. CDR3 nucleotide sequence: TGTGCCAGCAGCCTGAGACTGCGGCAACGCGATACGCAGTATTTT.

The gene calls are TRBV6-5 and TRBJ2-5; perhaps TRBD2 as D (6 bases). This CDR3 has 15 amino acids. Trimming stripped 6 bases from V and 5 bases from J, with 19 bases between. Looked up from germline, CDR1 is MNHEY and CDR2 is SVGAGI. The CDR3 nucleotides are TGTGCCAGCAGCCGTGGCGGGGCGGATCATGAGACCCAGTACTTC. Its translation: CASSRGGADHETQYF.

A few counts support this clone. CDR3 DNA sequence: TGCAGTGCTAGAGATGGGCCCGAGCAGTACTTC. Translating it yields CSARDGPEQYF. The V call is TRBV20-1, the J call TRBJ2-7; D gene uncertain. The CDR3 spans 11 residues. V was clipped by 0 bases and J by 6 bases, with 6 bases between them. The germline gives CDR1 DFQATT, CDR2 SNEGSKA (reference sequence).

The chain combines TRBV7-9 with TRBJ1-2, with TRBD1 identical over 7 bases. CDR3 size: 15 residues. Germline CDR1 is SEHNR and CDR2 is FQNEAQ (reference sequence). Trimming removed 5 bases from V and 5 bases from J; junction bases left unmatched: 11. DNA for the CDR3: TGTGCCAGCAGCCTCCAGACAGGGTACGAATATGGCTACACCTTC. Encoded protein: CASSLQTGYEYGYTF.

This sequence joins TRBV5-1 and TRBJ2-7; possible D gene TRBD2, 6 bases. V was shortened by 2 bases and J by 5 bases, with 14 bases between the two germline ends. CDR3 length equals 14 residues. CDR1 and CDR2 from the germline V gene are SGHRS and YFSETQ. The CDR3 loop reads CASSFAGTLNEQYF. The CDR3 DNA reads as TGCGCCAGCAGCTTTGCGGGAACTCTCAACGAGCAGTACTTC.

CDR3 nucleotide sequence: TGTGCCAGCAGCGAGACAGGGATGGGCTACGAGCAGTACTTC. Protein product: CASSETGMGYEQYF. The J gene is TRBJ2-7, the V gene TRBV6-5; 7 bases map to TRBD1. V shed 6 bases, J shed 3 bases, and the junction held 8 bases outside the gene matches. The CDR3 has 14 residues. Per the germline V gene, CDR1 is MNHEY and CDR2 is SVGAGI.

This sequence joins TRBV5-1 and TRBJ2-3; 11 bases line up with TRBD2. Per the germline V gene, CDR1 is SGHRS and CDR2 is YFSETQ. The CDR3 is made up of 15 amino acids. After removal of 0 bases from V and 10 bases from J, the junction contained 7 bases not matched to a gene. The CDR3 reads CASSLGLAGTKAQYF. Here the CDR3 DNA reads TGCGCCAGCAGCTTGGGACTAGCGGGAACTAAGGCGCAGTATTTT.